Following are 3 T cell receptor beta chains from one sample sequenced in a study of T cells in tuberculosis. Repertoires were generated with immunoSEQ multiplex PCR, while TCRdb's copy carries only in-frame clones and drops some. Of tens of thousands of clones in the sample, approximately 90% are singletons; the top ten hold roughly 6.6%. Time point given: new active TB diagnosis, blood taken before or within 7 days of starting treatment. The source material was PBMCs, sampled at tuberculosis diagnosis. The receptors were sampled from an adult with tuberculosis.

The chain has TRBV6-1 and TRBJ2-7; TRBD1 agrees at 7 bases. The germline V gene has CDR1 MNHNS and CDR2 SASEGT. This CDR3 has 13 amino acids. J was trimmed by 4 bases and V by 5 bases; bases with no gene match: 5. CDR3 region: CASSTLQGYEQYF. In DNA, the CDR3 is TGTGCCAGCAGTACCCTACAGGGGTACGAGCAGTACTTC.

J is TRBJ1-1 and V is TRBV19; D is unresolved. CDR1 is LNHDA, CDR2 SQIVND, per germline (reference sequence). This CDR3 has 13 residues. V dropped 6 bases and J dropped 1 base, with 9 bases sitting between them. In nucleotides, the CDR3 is TGTGCCAGTAGGGCCTTCCCGAACACTGAAGCTTTCTTT. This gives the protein CASRAFPNTEAFF.

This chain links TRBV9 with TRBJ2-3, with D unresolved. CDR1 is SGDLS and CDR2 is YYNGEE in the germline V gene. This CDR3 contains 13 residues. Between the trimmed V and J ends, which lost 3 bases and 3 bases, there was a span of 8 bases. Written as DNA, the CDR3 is TGTGCCAGCAGCGAGAGTTGGACAGATACGCAGTATTTT. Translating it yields CASSESWTDTQYF.